The subject of this entry is one T cell receptor beta chain. This sample's time point: blood 2 weeks post-SBRT. The treatment: 15 Gy SBRT to primary tumor, nephrectomy 4 weeks later. The sample is drawn from a study of radiation and T cells in renal cell carcinoma. As for the study in general: Nephrectomy followed 15 Gy stereotactic body radiation by 4 weeks.

V dropped 3 bases and J dropped 6 bases, with 9 bases sitting between them. Germline CDR1 and CDR2: MNHNS and SASEGT. The CDR3 is made up of 13 amino acids. Assay: immunoSEQ multiplex PCR; the TCRdb copy retains only in-frame clones and omits some. The data show 100,000 to 150,000 clones, about 81% seen once. The TCR was taken from a man aged 45-65 years with renal cell carcinoma. The specimen was blood, collected from a patient whose treatment included radiotherapy and nephrectomy. J is TRBJ1-5 and V is TRBV6-1; D might be TRBD1 (5 bases). The CDR3: CASSESGIQPQHF. CDR3 DNA sequence: TGTGCCAGCAGTGAGTCAGGGATTCAGCCCCAGCATTTT.